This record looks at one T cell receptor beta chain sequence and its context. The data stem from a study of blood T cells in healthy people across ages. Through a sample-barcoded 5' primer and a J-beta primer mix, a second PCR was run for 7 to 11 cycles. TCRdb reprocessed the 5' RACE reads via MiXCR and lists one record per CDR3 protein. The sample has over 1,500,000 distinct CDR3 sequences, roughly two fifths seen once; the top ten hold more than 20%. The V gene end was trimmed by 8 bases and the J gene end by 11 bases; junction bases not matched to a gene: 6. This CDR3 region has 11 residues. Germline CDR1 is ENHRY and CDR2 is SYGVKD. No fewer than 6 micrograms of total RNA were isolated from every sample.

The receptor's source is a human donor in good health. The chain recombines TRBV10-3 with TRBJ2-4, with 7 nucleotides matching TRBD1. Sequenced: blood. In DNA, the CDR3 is TGTGCCATCCAAAGACAGGGTTTTCAGTACTTC. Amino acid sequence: CAIQRQGFQYF.